Described below is a single TCR beta chain sequence and its context. Its target is unknown. The entry originates in a study of OX40 agonist ivuxolimab in advanced cancers. Study conclusions and caveats: Low normalized T-cell clonal expansion also characterized some of the nonresponders.

Generated by immunoSEQ multiplex PCR, the TCRdb table keeps only in-frame clones and is missing some. There are about 67,000 clones in the sample; approximately 90% occur only once, and about 12% lies in the top ten. Germline-derived CDR1 and CDR2 are MDHEN and SYDVKM. After removal of 5 bases from V and 6 bases from J, the junction contained 9 bases not matched to a gene. This CDR3 has 15 amino acids. The chain joins TRBV28 to TRBJ2-1; 8 bases map to TRBD1. This receptor was identified in an adult with an advanced solid tumor such as melanoma, head and neck, liver or kidney cancer. The sequenced sample was CD4+ or CD8+ T cells sorted from blood, obtained in a trial of the OX40 agonist ivuxolimab. DNA for the CDR3: TGTGCCAGCAGTCCTGGGACAGGCGACGTCAATGAGCAGTTCTTC. This sequence encodes CASSPGTGDVNEQFF. Full variable domain (rest looked up from reference TRBV28 and TRBJ2-1): DVKVTQSSRYLVKRTGEKVFLECVQDMDHENMFWYRQDPGLGLRLIYFSYDVKMKEKGDIPEGYSVSREKKERFSLILESASTNQTSMYLCASSPGTGDVNEQFFGPGTRLTVL.